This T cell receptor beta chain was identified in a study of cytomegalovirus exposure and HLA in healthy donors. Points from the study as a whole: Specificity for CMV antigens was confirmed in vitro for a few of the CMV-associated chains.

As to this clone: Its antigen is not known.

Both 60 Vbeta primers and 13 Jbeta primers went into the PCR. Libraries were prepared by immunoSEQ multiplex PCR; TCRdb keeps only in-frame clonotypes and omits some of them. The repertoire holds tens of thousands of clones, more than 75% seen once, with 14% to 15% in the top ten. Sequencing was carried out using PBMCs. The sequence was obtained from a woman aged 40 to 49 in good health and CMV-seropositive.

As DNA, the CDR3 is TGTGCCAGCTCACCAGGGCGCCAAGAGACCCAGTACTTC. It specifies CASSPGRQETQYF. The chain links TRBV18 to TRBJ2-5; D remains unclear. The V end lost 2 bases, the J end lost 1 base, and 5 bases lay between the germline ends. Looked up from germline, CDR1 is KGHSH and CDR2 is LQKENI. The CDR3 totals 13 residues.